These 20 T cell receptor beta chains were sequenced from one sample in a study of T cell responses to AZD1222 COVID-19 vaccine. TCRdb's table, derived via immunoSEQ multiplex PCR, lists solely in-frame clones and lacks some. The sample holds just under 95,000 clones; about 88% are singletons and the top ten take less than 15%. The sequences come from peripheral blood, collected on day 0 of AZD1222 vaccination. The receptors originated from an adult in good health.

The chain has TRBV7-3 and TRBJ1-1, with D maybe TRBD1 (5 bases). There are 12 residues in the CDR3. CDR1 is SGHTA, CDR2 FQGTGA, per germline. The germline V and J ends were trimmed by 4 bases and 10 bases, with 13 bases remaining between them. The CDR3 reads CASSSGGLSAFF. The CDR3 DNA sequence: TGTGCCAGCAGCTCGGGGGGTCTCTCAGCTTTCTTT.

The chain recombines TRBV28 with TRBJ1-4; TRBD1 matches at 7 bases. Germline V gene data show CDR1 as MDHEN and CDR2 as SYDVKM. J was trimmed by 5 bases and V by 5 bases; bases with no gene match: 5. There are 14 residues in the CDR3. CDR3 sequence reads: CASSLQGINEKLFF. The CDR3 coding sequence is TGTGCCAGCAGTCTACAGGGGATAAATGAAAAACTGTTTTTT.

This chain links TRBV6-6 with TRBJ1-6, with 9 nucleotides matching TRBD1. The germline V gene has CDR1 MNHNY and CDR2 SVGAGI (reference sequence). The CDR3 loop spans 14 amino acids. Trimming cost V 5 bases and J 11 bases; bases outside gene matches: 7. CDR3 sequence reads: CASSPGQGWAPLHF. The CDR3, as DNA: TGTGCCAGCAGTCCGGGACAGGGTTGGGCACCCCTCCACTTT.

The chain links TRBV7-6 to TRBJ1-1; a weak D match, TRBD1 (6 bases). CDR3 length: 15 amino acids. CDR1 is SGHVS, CDR2 FNYEAQ, per germline. V lost 0 bases to trimming and J lost 1 base, with 9 bases between them. This chain's CDR3 is CASSLAGHTNTEAFF. CDR3 DNA: TGTGCCAGCAGCTTAGCGGGACATACGAACACTGAAGCTTTCTTT.

V gene TRBV19 combines with J gene TRBJ2-7; D is perhaps TRBD1 (6 bases). The ends were cut back, 4 bases at V and 2 bases at J, with 15 bases in the middle. There are 15 residues in the CDR3. Germline CDR1 is LNHDA and CDR2 is SQIVND (reference sequence). This CDR3 is CASSTAATGTYEQYF. The CDR3 DNA follows: TGTGCCAGTAGTACCGCCGCTACAGGGACCTACGAGCAGTACTTC.

This chain connects TRBV19 to TRBJ2-2; 8 bases line up with TRBD1. CDR3 length: 15 amino acids. V was clipped by 6 bases and J by 2 bases; unmatched bases: 5. CDR1 and CDR2 (germline): LNHDA, SQIVND (reference sequence). CDR3 residues: CASSPRGRNTGELFF. The DNA for the CDR3 is TGTGCCAGTAGCCCCAGGGGGCGCAACACCGGGGAGCTGTTTTTT. The variable domain in full, completed from reference TRBV19 and TRBJ2-2, reads DGGITQSPKYLFRKEGQNVTLSCEQNLNHDAMYWYRQDPGQGLRLIYYSQIVNDFQKGDIAEGYSVSREKKESFPLTVTSAQKNPTAFYLCASSPRGRNTGELFFGEGSRLTVL.

This clone was counted only a few times. The chain combines TRBV28 with TRBJ1-2, with D tentatively TRBD1 (5 bases). V lost 7 bases, J lost 6 bases, and 12 bases lay in between. CDR3 length: 12 amino acids. The germline V gene has CDR1 MDHEN and CDR2 SYDVKM. Written as DNA, the CDR3 is TGTGCCAGCACCCGACAGCCCAATGGCTACACCTTC. This encodes CASTRQPNGYTF.

The chain has TRBV12-5 and TRBJ1-5, with TRBD1 identical over 7 bases. CDR1 and CDR2 (germline): LGHNT, FRNRAP. The CDR3 is 15 amino acids. V lost 6 bases and J lost 1; bases outside the gene matches: 6. The chain's CDR3 is CASGLGGVSNQPQHF. The CDR3 coding sequence is TGTGCTAGTGGCCTAGGGGGCGTAAGCAATCAGCCCCAGCATTTT.

The gene calls are TRBV5-1 and TRBJ1-3; D is undetermined. The V gene lost 5 bases and the J gene lost 0 bases, with 9 bases spanning the gap. The CDR3 has 14 amino acids. Germline CDR1 is SGHRS and CDR2 is YFSETQ. Here the CDR3 DNA reads TGCGCCAGCAGAGGACCCGACTCTGGAAACACCATATATTTT. Its protein is CASRGPDSGNTIYF. The full variable domain, in which reference TRBV5-1 and TRBJ1-3 provide the parts outside the CDR3, is KAGVTQTPRYLIKTRGQQVTLSCSPISGHRSVSWYQQTPGQGLQFLFEYFSETQRNKGNFPGRFSGRQFSNSRSEMNVSTLELGDSALYLCASRGPDSGNTIYFGEGSWLTVV.

The rearrangement links TRBV11-2 to TRBJ2-5; TRBD2 aligns across 11 bases. This CDR3 has 17 amino acids. V was pared by 1 base and J by 0 bases, with 4 bases of the junction left unmatched. Looked up from germline, CDR1 is SGHAT and CDR2 is FQNNGV. The CDR3 region has the DNA TGTGCCAGCAGCTTAGGACTAGCGGGGCAGTACCAAGAGACCCAGTACTTC. Encoded protein: CASSLGLAGQYQETQYF.

The rearrangement links TRBV11-2 to TRBJ2-5, with D maybe TRBD2 (5 bases). Trimming removed 11 bases at V and 2 bases at J, with 15 bases between. CDR3 length: 13 residues. Germline CDR1 is SGHAT and CDR2 is FQNNGV. The CDR3 is CASVGVRQETQYF. The CDR3 nucleotides are TGTGCCTCCGTCGGGGTGCGGCAAGAGACCCAGTACTTC. The full variable domain, rest sourced from reference TRBV11-2 and TRBJ2-5, is EAGVAQSPRYKIIEKRQSVAFWCNPISGHATLYWYQQILGQGPKLLIQFQNNGVVDDSQLPKDRFSAERLKGVDSTLKIQPAKLEDSAVYLCASVGVRQETQYFGPGTRLLVL.

The chain couples TRBV30 to TRBJ1-1; no clear D. The CDR3 is 13 residues long. CDR1 and CDR2 (germline): GTSNPN, SVGIG (reference sequence). With 2 bases removed from V and 4 bases from J, the gap between germline ends came to 11 bases. CDR3 loop: CAWSFHMGTEAFF. The DNA for the CDR3 is TGTGCCTGGAGTTTTCATATGGGCACTGAAGCTTTCTTT.

This chain links TRBV9 with TRBJ2-6; no firm D call. Trimming left V 0 bases short and J 2 bases short, with 3 bases between. Germline V lookup: CDR1 SGDLS, CDR2 YYNGEE. The CDR3 is 14 amino acids. The DNA of the CDR3 is TGTGCCAGCAGCGTAGACCCTGGGGCCAACGTCCTGACTTTC. This gives the protein CASSVDPGANVLTF.

The V and J genes are TRBV30 and TRBJ2-3, with no clear D. V lost 3 bases, J lost 2 bases, and 6 bases lay in between. Germline CDR1 is GTSNPN and CDR2 is SVGIG (reference sequence). The CDR3 is 12 amino acids. The CDR3 loop is CAWSQATDTQYF. The CDR3 bases are TGTGCCTGGAGCCAAGCCACAGATACGCAGTATTTT.

This clone was found once. The V and J genes are TRBV10-3 and TRBJ2-7; 7 nucleotides agree with TRBD1. CDR1 and CDR2 (germline): ENHRY, SYGVKD. There are 15 residues in the CDR3. Unmatched junction bases numbered 7, after V lost 2 bases and J lost 3 bases. The CDR3 DNA reads TGTGCCATCAGTGAGCCGGGACAGCTAAACTACGAGCAGTACTTC. Its translation: CAISEPGQLNYEQYF.

V usage is TRBV6-6 and J usage is TRBJ2-5; D perhaps matches TRBD1 (6 bases). There are 14 residues in the CDR3. The germline V gene encodes CDR1 MNHNY and CDR2 SVGAGI (reference sequence). V lost 7 bases and J 2 bases, leaving 14 bases between the germline ends. The CDR3 region has the DNA TGTGCCAGCAACAAACTAACAGGGCAAGAGACCCAGTACTTC. It yields the protein CASNKLTGQETQYF.

This clone was found a few times. V is TRBV5-1 and J is TRBJ1-2; weak D call: TRBD1 (5 bases). V was trimmed by 7 bases and J by 2 bases, leaving 27 bases between them. CDR1 is SGHRS, CDR2 YFSETQ, per germline. The CDR3 is 18 amino acids. The CDR3: CASGSGLQWQRLNYGYTF. Here the CDR3 DNA reads TGCGCCAGCGGATCGGGGCTGCAGTGGCAGAGGTTAAACTATGGCTACACCTTC.

The V gene is TRBV19, the J gene TRBJ2-3; perhaps TRBD1 as D (6 bases). CDR1 and CDR2 from the germline V gene are LNHDA and SQIVND (reference sequence). V was clipped by 5 bases and J by 4 bases, with 13 bases between them. The CDR3 consists of 14 residues. The CDR3 protein is CASSSRGNADTQYF. The CDR3 coding sequence is TGTGCCAGTAGTTCGAGGGGGAACGCAGATACGCAGTATTTT.

This clone was counted between two and nine times. The chain has TRBV7-9 and TRBJ1-1; D call uncertain. CDR1 is SEHNR, CDR2 FQNEAQ, per germline (reference sequence). The CDR3 runs 15 residues. The ends were cut back, 1 base at V and 8 bases at J, with 17 bases in the middle. CDR3 DNA: TGTGCCAGCAGCTTAGAGTCTTTCGGCCAGAACGAAGCTTTCTTT. It codes for CASSLESFGQNEAFF.

Only a few counts were recorded for this clone. DNA of the CDR3: TGCGCCAGCAGCTCCGGGACAGGCTCCTACGAGCAGTACTTC. Amino acids: CASSSGTGSYEQYF. The chain recombines TRBV5-1 with TRBJ2-7; TRBD1 aligns across 8 bases. This CDR3 has 14 amino acids. V shed 3 bases, J shed 0 bases, and the junction held 2 bases outside the gene matches. Germline CDR1 is SGHRS and CDR2 is YFSETQ.